This note documents a single TCR beta chain sequence. Seattle patient enrollment occurred during active infection, with longitudinal follow-up thereafter. This sample stems from a study of blood T cell repertoires in COVID-19. In the study overall: Acute and convalescent COVID-19 specimens originated in the United States, Italy and Spain.

Trimming left V 2 bases short and J 6 bases short, with 11 bases between. The CDR3 contains 14 residues. The germline V gene has CDR1 KGHSH and CDR2 LQKENI. Original handling: Amplification of reference gene primers provided the estimated nucleated cell counts. This table comes from immunoSEQ multiplex PCR, and its TCRdb copy is limited to in-frame clones, with some not included. The DNA was the basis for D and trimming; V, J and clone size are from that table. The sample includes 150,000 to 200,000 clones, about 87% of them seen just once. The clonotype originates from a woman aged 65 to 85 with COVID-19, enrolled during active disease. V is TRBV18 and J is TRBJ1-5; possible D gene TRBD1, 6 bases. The sequencing input was peripheral blood. CDR3 residues: CASSPLQGIQPQHF. The CDR3 bases are TGTGCCAGCTCACCATTGCAGGGGATTCAGCCCCAGCATTTT.